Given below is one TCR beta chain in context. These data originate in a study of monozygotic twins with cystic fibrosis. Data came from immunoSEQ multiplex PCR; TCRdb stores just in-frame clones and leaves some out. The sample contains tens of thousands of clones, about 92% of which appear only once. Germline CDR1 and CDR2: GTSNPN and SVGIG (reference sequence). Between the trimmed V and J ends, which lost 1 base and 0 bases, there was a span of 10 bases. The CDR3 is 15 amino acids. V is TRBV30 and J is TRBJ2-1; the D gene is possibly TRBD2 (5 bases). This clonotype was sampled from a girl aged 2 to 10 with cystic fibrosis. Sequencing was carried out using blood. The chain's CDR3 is CAWSAGLASYNEQFF. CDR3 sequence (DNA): TGTGCCTGGAGTGCTGGGCTAGCCTCCTACAATGAGCAGTTCTTC.